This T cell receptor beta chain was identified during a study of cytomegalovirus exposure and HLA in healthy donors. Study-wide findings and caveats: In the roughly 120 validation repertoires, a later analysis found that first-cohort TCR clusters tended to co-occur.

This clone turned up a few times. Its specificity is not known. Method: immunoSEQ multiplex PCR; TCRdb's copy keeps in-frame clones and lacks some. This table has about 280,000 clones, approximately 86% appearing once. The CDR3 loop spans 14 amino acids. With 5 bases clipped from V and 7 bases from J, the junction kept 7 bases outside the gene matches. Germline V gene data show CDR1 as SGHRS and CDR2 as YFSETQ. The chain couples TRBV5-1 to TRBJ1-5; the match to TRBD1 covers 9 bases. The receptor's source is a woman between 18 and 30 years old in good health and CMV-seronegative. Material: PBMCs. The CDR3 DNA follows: TGCGCCAGCAGGCCTGGGACAGGGATCCAGCCCCAGCATTTT. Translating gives CASRPGTGIQPQHF.